This T cell receptor (beta chain) originates from a study of radiotherapy plus CTLA-4 blockade in lung cancer. Across the study: Objective responses arose in approximately 19% of patients, and 31% experienced disease control.

Profiled with immunoSEQ multiplex PCR; TCRdb holds only in-frame clones, not every one. This sample carries fewer than 75,000 clones, around 87% of them seen once, and the ten largest clones take over 35%. CTLA-4 blockade using ipilimumab, together with focal radiation, was received by patients with chemo-refractory metastatic non-small-cell lung cancer. This clone came up once. Its specificity is unknown. CDR3 size: 15 residues. With V trimmed by 10 bases and J by 0 bases, 8 bases remained unmatched. Germline values: CDR1 ENHRY, CDR2 SYGVKD. Study outcomes and limitations: TCR clones originating in tumors grew in number in blood after radiotherapy plus ipilimumab.

The V call is TRBV10-3, the J call TRBJ1-5, with TRBD1 identical over 8 bases. The receptor was isolated from a human donor with non-small cell lung cancer that progressed on radiotherapy plus ipilimumab. The sequencing here drew on peripheral blood, taken from a patient treated with radiotherapy plus ipilimumab. CDR3 in DNA: TGTGCCACCCAGGGGGCCTTACCTAGCAATCAGCCCCAGCATTTT. Its protein is CATQGALPSNQPQHF.